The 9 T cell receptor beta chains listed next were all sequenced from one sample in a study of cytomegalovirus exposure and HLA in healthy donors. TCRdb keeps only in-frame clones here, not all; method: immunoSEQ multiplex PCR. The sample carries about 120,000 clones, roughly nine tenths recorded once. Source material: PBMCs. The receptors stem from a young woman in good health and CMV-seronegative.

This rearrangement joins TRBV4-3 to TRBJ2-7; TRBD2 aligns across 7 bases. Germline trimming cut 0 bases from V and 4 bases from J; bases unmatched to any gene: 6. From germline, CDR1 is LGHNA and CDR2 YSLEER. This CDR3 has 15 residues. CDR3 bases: TGCGCCAGCAGCCAAGATGGCGGGAGAGGGTACGAGCAGTACTTC. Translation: CASSQDGGRGYEQYF.

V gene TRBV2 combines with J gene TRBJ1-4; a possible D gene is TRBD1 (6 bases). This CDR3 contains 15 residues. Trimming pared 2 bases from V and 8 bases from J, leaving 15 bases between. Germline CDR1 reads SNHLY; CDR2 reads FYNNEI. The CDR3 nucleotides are TGTGCCAGCAGTGAAAATAACAGGGTGGGGGAAAAACTGTTTTTT. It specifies CASSENNRVGEKLFF.

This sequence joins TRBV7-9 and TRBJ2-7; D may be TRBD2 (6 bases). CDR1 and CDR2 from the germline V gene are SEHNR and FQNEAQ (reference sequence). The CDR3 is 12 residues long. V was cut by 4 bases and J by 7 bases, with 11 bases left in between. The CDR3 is CASSSNGGEQYV. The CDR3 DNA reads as TGTGCCAGCAGCTCAAATGGGGGGGAGCAGTACGTC.

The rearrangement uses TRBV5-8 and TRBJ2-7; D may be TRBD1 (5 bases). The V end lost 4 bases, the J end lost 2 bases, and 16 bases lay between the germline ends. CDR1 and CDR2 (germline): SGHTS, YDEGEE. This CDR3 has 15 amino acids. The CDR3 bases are TGTGCCAGCAGCCCGCAGGGTTTGGGCGCCTACGAGCAGTACTTC. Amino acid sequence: CASSPQGLGAYEQYF.

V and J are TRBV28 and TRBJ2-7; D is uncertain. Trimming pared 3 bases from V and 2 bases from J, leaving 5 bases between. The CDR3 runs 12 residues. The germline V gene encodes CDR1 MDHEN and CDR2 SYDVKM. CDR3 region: CASSLAAYEQYF. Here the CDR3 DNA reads TGTGCCAGCAGTTTGGCAGCCTACGAGCAGTACTTC.

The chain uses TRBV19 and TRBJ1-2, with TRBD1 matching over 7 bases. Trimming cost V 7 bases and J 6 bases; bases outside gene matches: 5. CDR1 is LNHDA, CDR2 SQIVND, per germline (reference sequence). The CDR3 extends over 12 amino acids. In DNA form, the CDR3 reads TGTGCCAGTAACGAACAGGGGAATGGCTACACCTTC. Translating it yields CASNEQGNGYTF.

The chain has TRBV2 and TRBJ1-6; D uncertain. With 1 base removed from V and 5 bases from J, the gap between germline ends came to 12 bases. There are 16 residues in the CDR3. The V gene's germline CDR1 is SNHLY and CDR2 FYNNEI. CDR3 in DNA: TGTGCCAGCAGTGAAGAGCATCCCCGAAATAATTCACCCCTCCACTTT. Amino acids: CASSEEHPRNNSPLHF. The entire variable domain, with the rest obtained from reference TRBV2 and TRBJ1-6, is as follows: EPEVTQTPSHQVTQMGQEVILRCVPISNHLYFYWYRQILGQKVEFLVSFYNNEISEKSEIFDDQFSVERPDGSNFTLKIRSTKLEDSAMYFCASSEEHPRNNSPLHFGNGTRLTVT.

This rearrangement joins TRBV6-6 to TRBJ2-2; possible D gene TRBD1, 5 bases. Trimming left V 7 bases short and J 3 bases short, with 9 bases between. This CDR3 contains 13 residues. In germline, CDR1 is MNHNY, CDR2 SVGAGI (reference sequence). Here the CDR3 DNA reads TGTGCCAGCAATCAGGGATACACCGGGGAGCTGTTTTTT. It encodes CASNQGYTGELFF.

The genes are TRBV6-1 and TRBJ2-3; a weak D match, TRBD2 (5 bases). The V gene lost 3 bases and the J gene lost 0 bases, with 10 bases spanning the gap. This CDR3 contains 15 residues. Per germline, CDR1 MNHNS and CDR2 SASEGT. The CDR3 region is CASSDSGTSTDTQYF. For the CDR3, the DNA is TGTGCCAGCAGTGACAGCGGAACTAGCACAGATACGCAGTATTTT.